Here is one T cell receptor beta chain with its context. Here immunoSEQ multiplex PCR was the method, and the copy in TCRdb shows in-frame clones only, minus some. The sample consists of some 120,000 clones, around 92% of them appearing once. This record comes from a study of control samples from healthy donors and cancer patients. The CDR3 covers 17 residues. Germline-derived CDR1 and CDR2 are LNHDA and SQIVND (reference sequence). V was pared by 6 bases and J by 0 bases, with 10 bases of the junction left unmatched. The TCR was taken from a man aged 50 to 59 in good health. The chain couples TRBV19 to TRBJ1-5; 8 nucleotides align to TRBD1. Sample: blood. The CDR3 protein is CASSEQRQGYSNQPQHF. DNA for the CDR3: TGTGCCAGTAGCGAACAACGACAGGGGTATAGCAATCAGCCCCAGCATTTT.